The rows below give T cell receptor beta chains drawn from one sample of a study of shared T cell receptors in the human thymus. Assay: immunoSEQ multiplex PCR; the TCRdb copy retains only in-frame clones and omits some. This sample carries 650,000 to 950,000 clones, roughly 88% of them seen once, and the ten largest clones take around 0.01%. These data were also reused for a study on human thymus T cells.

What was sequenced was thymocytes. The receptors stem from a girl under three years old with a congenital heart defect. CDR3s include the opening cysteine and the closing phenylalanine or tryptophan. Each record gives: D gene, J gene, V gene, clone size, CDR3 DNA, CDR3 protein. The D gene is left open where the match is weak. Size tells how often a clone was seen (once, few, many) or the class of an expanded clone, and some rows leave it out.

-,TRBJ1-1,TRBV5-6,-,TGTGCCAGCAGCTTGAGGGGATTGAACACTGAAGCTTTCTTT,CASSLRGLNTEAFF
-,TRBJ1-2,TRBV19,-,TGTGCCAGTAGTATAGTTTGGGCCGGGAGCAAAGTCGGTGGCTACACCTTC,CASSIVWAGSKVGGYTF
TRBD2,TRBJ2-1,TRBV10-1,-,TGCGCCAGCAGTGAAGGATCAGGTAGCGGGGGGTCTACTACAAGCTCCTACAATGAGCAGTTCTTC,CASSEGSGSGGSTTSSYNEQFF
TRBD2,TRBJ2-1,TRBV29-1,-,TGCAGCGTTGGTGGGGGGGGCTCCTACAATGAGCAGTTCTTC,CSVGGGGSYNEQFF
-,TRBJ1-6,TRBV4-1,-,TGCGCCAGCAGCCAAGATTGGCAGTTATATTCACCCCTCCACTTT,CASSQDWQLYSPLHF
TRBD1,TRBJ1-1,TRBV5-4,-,TGTGCCAGCAGTCGTACAGGGGTGGTCCCTGGGAAGGCTGAAGCTTTCTTT,CASSRTGVVPGKAEAFF
TRBD1,TRBJ1-2,TRBV4-1,-,TGCGCCAGCAGTGTTAAGCAGGGGGATGGCTACACCTTC,CASSVKQGDGYTF
-,TRBJ1-2,TRBV5-1,-,TGCGCCAGCAGCTTGTGGGGGGACTATGGCTACACCTTC,CASSLWGDYGYTF
-,TRBJ1-4,TRBV15,once,TGTGCCACCAGCAGGGTTAGGCAGGGGAGCGAAAAACTGTTTTTT,CATSRVRQGSEKLFF
-,TRBJ1-2,TRBV15,-,TGTGCCACCAGCAGAGATGAGGCACTTAGAGGCTACACCTTC,CATSRDEALRGYTF
-,TRBJ1-1,TRBV27,-,TGTGCCAGCCGGGCGGGGGCATATACTAGCACTGAAGCTTTCTTT,CASRAGAYTSTEAFF
TRBD1,TRBJ1-1,TRBV7-9,-,TGTGCCAGCAGCTTTACAGGGGGTTCCACTGAAGCTTTCTTT,CASSFTGGSTEAFF
TRBD1,TRBJ1-5,TRBV4-3,-,TGCGCCAGCAGCCACAGGACAGGGAGGGCCTATCAGCCCCAGCATTTT,CASSHRTGRAYQPQHF
-,TRBJ2-7,TRBV21-1,-,TGTGCCAGCAGCAAAAGGAGGGGGACAGGGGGGTACGAGCAGTACTTC,CASSKRRGTGGYEQYF
TRBD1,TRBJ1-5,TRBV28,-,TGTGCCAGCGCAACAGGGGAACGTTATAGCAATCAGCCCCAGCATTTT,CASATGERYSNQPQHF
TRBD1,TRBJ1-1,TRBV27,-,TGTGCCAGCAGCTCCCAGGGACAGGGGGACACTGAAGCTTTCTTT,CASSSQGQGDTEAFF
-,TRBJ1-1,TRBV7-6,-,TGTGCCAGCAGCTTAACCGTCCAGGGAGGAGGTGGAACTGAAGCTTTCTTT,CASSLTVQGGGGTEAFF
TRBD1,TRBJ2-5,TRBV5-4,-,TGTGCCAGCAGCTCCAATTACAGGGGGCCCAAGGGGACCCAGTACTTC,CASSSNYRGPKGTQYF
TRBD1,TRBJ1-2,TRBV30,-,TGTGCCTGGAGCGAACAACAGGGGTTAGAGGGTCAAACCATCTATGGCTACACCTTC,CAWSEQQGLEGQTIYGYTF
-,TRBJ2-7,TRBV11-2,-,TGTGCTTCTCGGTTAGGGGCCTACGAGCAGTACTTC,CASRLGAYEQYF
-,TRBJ1-1,TRBV11-2,-,TGTGCCAGCAGCGCTAGGGGTACCCGGGACACTGAAGCTTTCTTT,CASSARGTRDTEAFF
TRBD1,TRBJ1-6,TRBV14,-,TGTGCCAGCAGCCAGCGAGAGGACAGGGGGCACTATAATTCACCCCTCCACTTT,CASSQREDRGHYNSPLHF
-,TRBJ1-1,TRBV2,-,TGTGCCAGCGGACCCCGTCCAAGGGGGAGTGATACTGAAGCTTTCTTT,CASGPRPRGSDTEAFF
-,TRBJ1-1,TRBV5-1,-,TGCGCCAGCAGCTTGGGCAGAGGCAGTGAAGCTTTCTTT,CASSLGRGSEAFF
-,TRBJ1-1,TRBV5-6,-,TGTGCCAGCAGTCGCTTGGGACAACTGAACACTGAAGCTTTCTTT,CASSRLGQLNTEAFF
TRBD1,TRBJ2-2,TRBV12-5,-,TGTGCTAGTGGCCCCGCGGGACAGGACACCGGGGAGCTGTTTTTT,CASGPAGQDTGELFF
-,TRBJ2-2,TRBV15,-,TGTGCCACCGGCATACAGGAAAACACCGGGGAGCTGTTTTTT,CATGIQENTGELFF
-,TRBJ2-5,TRBV7-2,-,TGTGCCAGCAGCTTAGTTCCAGGGGAGACCCAGTACTTC,CASSLVPGETQYF
-,TRBJ1-1,TRBV5-1,-,TGCGCCAGCAGCCCTGCAAGGGGAACTGAAGCTTTCTTT,CASSPARGTEAFF
-,TRBJ1-2,TRBV19,-,TGTGCCAGTAGTATAGAGGGAGGAGGTGGCTACACCTTC,CASSIEGGGGYTF
-,TRBJ1-4,TRBV27,-,TGTGCCAGCAGCGACTCAGGGGTTACTAGGGATGAAAAACTGTTTTTT,CASSDSGVTRDEKLFF
TRBD2,TRBJ2-1,TRBV6-5,-,TGTGCCAGCAGCATACCGGGACTAGCGGCCCGGGAGCAGTTCTTC,CASSIPGLAAREQFF
TRBD1,TRBJ2-1,TRBV4-1,-,TGCGCCAGCAGCTGGACAGGGGCGATCAACAATGAGCAGTTCTTC,CASSWTGAINNEQFF
TRBD1,TRBJ1-2,TRBV28,-,TGTGCCAGCAGTCCCCCCCCAGGGGGCAGTGGCTACACCTTC,CASSPPPGGSGYTF
TRBD1,TRBJ1-2,TRBV7-2,-,TGTGCCAGCAGTTACACCCGGACAGGGGCTAACTATGGCTACACCTTC,CASSYTRTGANYGYTF
-,TRBJ1-2,TRBV2,-,TGTGCCAGCAGGTCGACAGGCCAGAGCTATGGCTACACCTTC,CASRSTGQSYGYTF
-,TRBJ1-1,TRBV18,-,TGTGCCAGCTCACCCCCCCGGGGGACTGAAGCTTTCTTT,CASSPPRGTEAFF
TRBD2,TRBJ2-5,TRBV5-1,-,TGCGCCAGCAGCCCCACTAGCGGGGCCCCCCAGGGGGAGACCCAGTACTTC,CASSPTSGAPQGETQYF
TRBD1,TRBJ2-7,TRBV11-2,-,TGTGCCAGCAGCTTAGAAGGGACAGGGGCCAGGGAGCAGTACTTC,CASSLEGTGAREQYF
TRBD1,TRBJ2-5,TRBV6-5,-,TGTGCCACCGCCTCGACAGGGAGAGGTCGAGAGACCCAGTACTTC,CATASTGRGRETQYF
TRBD1,TRBJ1-2,TRBV7-6,few,TGTGCCAGCAGCTTAGCCCGGGACAGGAGACCCTCACTAGCGAGAGCTAACTATGGCTACACCTTC,CASSLARDRRPSLARANYGYTF
TRBD2,TRBJ2-7,TRBV10-3,-,TGTGCCATCAGTGCACAGACTAGCGGGGGGGTCGAGCAGTACTTC,CAISAQTSGGVEQYF
-,TRBJ1-3,TRBV4-1,-,TGCGCCAGCAGCCAAGAGGGGCGCGGTTTTATTGGAAACACCATATATTTT,CASSQEGRGFIGNTIYF
-,TRBJ2-2,TRBV7-9,-,TGTGCCAGCAGCTTAGTTCGACATAGGAGGACCGGGGAGCTGTTTTTT,CASSLVRHRRTGELFF
-,TRBJ1-4,TRBV27,-,TGTGCCAGCAGTAGGAGGGGTGAAAAACTGTTTTTT,CASSRRGEKLFF
TRBD2,TRBJ2-1,TRBV9,-,TGTGCCAGCAGCAATCCGACTAGCGGGGGGTATTCCTACAATGAGCAGTTCTTC,CASSNPTSGGYSYNEQFF
-,TRBJ2-5,TRBV4-3,-,TGCGCCAGCAGCCAGTCGTCCATTTCAGGGGAGACCCAGTACTTC,CASSQSSISGETQYF
-,TRBJ2-7,TRBV9,-,TGTGCCAGCAGCCCCCTACCTTCCTACGAGCAGTACTTC,CASSPLPSYEQYF
-,TRBJ1-5,TRBV15,once,TGTGCCACCAGCAGAGTAGGCAGGGGATTATTTGGCGAGGATCAGCCCCAGCATTTT,CATSRVGRGLFGEDQPQHF
-,TRBJ1-5,TRBV4-1,-,TGCGCCAGCAGCCAAGGGGGGCCAGCGGATCAGCCCCAGCATTTT,CASSQGGPADQPQHF
-,TRBJ1-2,TRBV19,-,TGTGCCAGTACCGCTTTCGGCTTGTACAGCCCGAACTATGGCTACACCTTC,CASTAFGLYSPNYGYTF
TRBD2,TRBJ2-3,TRBV5-1,-,TGCGCCAGCAGCAGGCCCTTTGTAGCGGGGCCGAAAGATACGCAGTATTTT,CASSRPFVAGPKDTQYF
TRBD2,TRBJ2-3,TRBV28,-,TGTGCCACGACACCGACGGTTCTAGCGGGGGTTCCAGATACGCAGTATTTT,CATTPTVLAGVPDTQYF
TRBD1,TRBJ2-2,TRBV5-1,-,TGCGCCAGCAGACACGACAGGGCTCGGGAGCTGTTTTTT,CASRHDRARELFF
-,TRBJ1-3,TRBV2,-,TGTGCCAGCAGTGTGGGCCCTGGAAACACCATATATTTT,CASSVGPGNTIYF
TRBD1,TRBJ1-1,TRBV28,-,TGTGCCAGCAGTTTTCGGATTAGCCAGGGGGCTTTTGCTGAAGCTTTCTTT,CASSFRISQGAFAEAFF
TRBD1,TRBJ1-2,TRBV5-1,-,TGCGCCAGCAAGGACAACCCCACCCTACAGGGGGAAGGCTACACCTTC,CASKDNPTLQGEGYTF
TRBD1,TRBJ2-3,TRBV15,-,TGTGCCACCAGCAGAGATTTAGCGGGACAGGGGGCGCGGGGCCCTGGGTATACGCAGTATTTT,CATSRDLAGQGARGPGYTQYF
TRBD2,TRBJ2-3,TRBV5-1,once,TGCGCCAGCAGCTTATTATTAGCGGGGGCTACAGATACGCAGTATTTT,CASSLLLAGATDTQYF
TRBD2,TRBJ2-5,TRBV4-1,once,TGCGCCAGCAGCCAACTAGGGAGGGCGCACCAAGAGACCCAGTACTTC,CASSQLGRAHQETQYF